This TCR beta chain was found in a study of blood T cell repertoires in COVID-19. Study-level background: PBMCs, B-cell-depleted T cells, or T cells were the source of the cDNA or gDNA that made up the material.

The germline gives CDR1 SGHDT, CDR2 YYEEEE. The V and J ends lost 1 base and 5 bases, in that order; junction bases with no gene match: 7. The CDR3 totals 15 residues. Libraries were prepared by immunoSEQ multiplex PCR; TCRdb keeps only in-frame clonotypes and omits some of them. Found here are some 250,000 clones, about 89% of them singletons; the top ten hold approximately 1.2%. The sequencing sample was made of PBMCs or T cells enriched from blood (not recorded which). The sequence was obtained from a human donor in a cohort exposed to, infected with or recovered from COVID-19 (not recorded which). The donor label of this sample is uncertain. The J gene is TRBJ1-2, the V gene TRBV5-6, with 8 bases matching TRBD1. The CDR3 sequence: CASSLPDRGGYGYTF. The CDR3 nucleotides read TGTGCCAGCAGCTTGCCCGACAGGGGTGGGTATGGCTACACCTTC.